The table lists the clone carrying this T cell receptor (beta chain) with a few counts. These data come from a study of beta chain features in type 1 diabetes. This CDR3 spans 16 amino acids. Germline CDR1 and CDR2: SQVTM and ANQGSEA. After removal of 0 bases from V and 6 bases from J, the junction contained 7 bases not matched to a gene. The entirety of the isolated RNA underwent reverse transcription, so expressed TCRB transcripts were sequenced. Libraries were prepared by immunoSEQ multiplex PCR; TCRdb keeps only in-frame clonotypes and omits some of them. The data show around 320,000 clones, less than 15% seen once.

The sequence was collected from a man in his thirties or forties in good health. The chain carries TRBV29-1 and TRBJ2-3; 12 nucleotides align to TRBD2. Sequencing was carried out using central memory CD4+ T cells from blood. The DNA of the CDR3 is TGCAGCGTTGAAGATCGACTAGCGGGAGCTTCGGATACGCAGTATTTT. It is translated as CSVEDRLAGASDTQYF.